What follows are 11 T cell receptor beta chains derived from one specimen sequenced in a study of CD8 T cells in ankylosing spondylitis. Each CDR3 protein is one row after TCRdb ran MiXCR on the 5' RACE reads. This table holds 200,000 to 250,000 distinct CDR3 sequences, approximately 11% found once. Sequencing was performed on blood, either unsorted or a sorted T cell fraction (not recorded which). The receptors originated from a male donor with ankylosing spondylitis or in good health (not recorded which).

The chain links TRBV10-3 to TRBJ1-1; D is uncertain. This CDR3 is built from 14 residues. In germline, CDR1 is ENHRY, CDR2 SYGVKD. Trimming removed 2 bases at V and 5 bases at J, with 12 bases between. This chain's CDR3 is CAISEDGGRTEAFF. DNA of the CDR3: TGTGCCATCAGTGAGGATGGAGGGAGAACTGAAGCTTTCTTT.

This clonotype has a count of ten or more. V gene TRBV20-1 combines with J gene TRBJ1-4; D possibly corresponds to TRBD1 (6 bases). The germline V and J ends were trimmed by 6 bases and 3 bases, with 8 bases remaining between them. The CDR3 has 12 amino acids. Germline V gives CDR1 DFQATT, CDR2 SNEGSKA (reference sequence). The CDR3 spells CSAPGANEKLFF. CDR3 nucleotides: TGCAGTGCACCAGGGGCTAATGAAAAACTGTTTTTT.

This CDR3 is CASSRPRDRGHSGAFF. The CDR3 nucleotides are TGTGCCAGCAGCCGCCCGCGGGACAGGGGGCACTCTGGAGCTTTCTTT. V usage is TRBV16 and J usage is TRBJ1-1; 12 nucleotides agree with TRBD1. The junction had 13 bases not matched to a gene; V was cut back by 4 bases and J by 10 bases. The CDR3 has 16 residues. Germline CDR1 reads KGHSY; CDR2 reads FQNENV.

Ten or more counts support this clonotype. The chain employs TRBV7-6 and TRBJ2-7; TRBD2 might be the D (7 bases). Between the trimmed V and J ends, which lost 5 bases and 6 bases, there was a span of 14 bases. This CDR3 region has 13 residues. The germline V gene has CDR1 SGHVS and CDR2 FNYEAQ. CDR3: CASSTEGGGEQYF. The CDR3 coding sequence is TGTGCCAGCAGCACCGAGGGAGGGGGCGAGCAGTACTTC. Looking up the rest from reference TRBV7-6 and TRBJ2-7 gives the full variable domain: GAGVSQSPRYKVTKRGQDVALRCDPISGHVSLYWYRQALGQGPEFLTYFNYEAQQDKSGLPNDRFSAERPEGSISTLTIQRTEQRDSAMYRCASSTEGGGEQYFGPGTRLTVT.

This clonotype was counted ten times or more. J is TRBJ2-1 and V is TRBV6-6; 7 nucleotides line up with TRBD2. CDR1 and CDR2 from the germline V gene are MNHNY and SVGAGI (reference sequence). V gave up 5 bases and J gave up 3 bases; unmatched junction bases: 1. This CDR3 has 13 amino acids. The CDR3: CASSGDYYNEQFF. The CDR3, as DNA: TGTGCCAGCAGTGGGGACTACTACAATGAGCAGTTCTTC.

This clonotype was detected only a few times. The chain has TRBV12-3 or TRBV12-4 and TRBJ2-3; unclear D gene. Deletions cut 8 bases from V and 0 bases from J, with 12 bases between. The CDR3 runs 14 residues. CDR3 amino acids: CASSWGTSTDTQYF. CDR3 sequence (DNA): TGTGCCAGCTCGTGGGGAACTAGCACAGATACGCAGTATTTT.

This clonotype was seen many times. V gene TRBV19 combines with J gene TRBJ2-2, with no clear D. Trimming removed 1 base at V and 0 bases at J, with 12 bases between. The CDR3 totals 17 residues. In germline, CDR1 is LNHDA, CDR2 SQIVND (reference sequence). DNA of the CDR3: TGTGCCAGTAGTATAGGTCCCCCCCCCGCGAACACCGGGGAGCTGTTTTTT. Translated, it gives CASSIGPPPANTGELFF.

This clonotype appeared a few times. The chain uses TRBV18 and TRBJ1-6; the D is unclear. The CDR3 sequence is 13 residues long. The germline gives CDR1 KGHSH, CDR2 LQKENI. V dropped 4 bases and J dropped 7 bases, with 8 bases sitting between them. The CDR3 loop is CASSRTQNSPLHF. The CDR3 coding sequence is TGTGCCAGCTCACGGACTCAGAATTCACCCCTCCACTTT.

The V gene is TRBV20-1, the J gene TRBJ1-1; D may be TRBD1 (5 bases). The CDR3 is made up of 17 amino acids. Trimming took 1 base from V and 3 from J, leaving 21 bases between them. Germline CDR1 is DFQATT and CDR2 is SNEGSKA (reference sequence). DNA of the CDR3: TGCAGTGCTAGAGTGGGGCCCTTGGCAGGGCGGTACACTGAAGCTTTCTTT. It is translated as CSARVGPLAGRYTEAFF.

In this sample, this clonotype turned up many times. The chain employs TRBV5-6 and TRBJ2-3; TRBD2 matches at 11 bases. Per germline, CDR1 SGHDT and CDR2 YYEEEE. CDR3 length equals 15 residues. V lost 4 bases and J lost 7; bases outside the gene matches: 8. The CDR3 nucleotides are TGTGCCAGCAGCCTCCTGGTAGCGGGGGGGTATACGCAGTATTTT. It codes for CASSLLVAGGYTQYF.

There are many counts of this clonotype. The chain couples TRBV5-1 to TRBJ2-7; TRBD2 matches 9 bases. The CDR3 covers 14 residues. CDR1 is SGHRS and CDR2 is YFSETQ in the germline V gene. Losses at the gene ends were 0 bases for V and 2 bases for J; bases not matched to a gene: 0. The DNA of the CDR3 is TGCGCCAGCAGCTTGGCTAGCGGGGCCTACGAGCAGTACTTC. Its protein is CASSLASGAYEQYF.